The table lists the clone carrying this TCR beta chain with many counts. Uncontrolled infection, other autoimmune disease, pregnancy or lactation excluded patients. Diagnosis rested on symptoms, serum thyroxine and TRAb, thyroid ultrasound, and orbital computed tomography. The sample comes from a study of T cells in Graves' hyperthyroidism and ophthalmopathy. As for the study in general: Peripheral blood samples were taken at initial diagnosis, prior to any treatment.

The TCR beta CDR3 regions underwent amplification using RNA transcripts as the source. HTBI primers were employed in a first-round RT-PCR of the TCR CDR3. TCRdb reprocessed the multiplex PCR reads with MiXCR, giving one entry per CDR3 protein. The table has 300,000 to 400,000 distinct CDR3 sequences, about a fifth seen once. Germline values: CDR1 MNHEY, CDR2 SMNVEV (reference sequence). This CDR3 contains 16 residues. V lost 4 bases to trimming and J lost 0 bases, with 13 bases between them. The sequencing sample was made of blood. This chain joins TRBV27 and TRBJ2-4; D is unresolved. This TCR was sampled from a man aged 18-30 years with Graves' ophthalmopathy. This CDR3 is CASSSWQRLAKNIQYF. The CDR3 DNA is TGTGCCAGCAGTTCTTGGCAGCGCCTAGCCAAAAACATTCAGTACTTC.